A selection of T cell receptor beta chains follows, all from one sample in a study of siplizumab effects on memory and regulatory T cells. This table comes from immunoSEQ multiplex PCR, and its TCRdb copy is limited to in-frame clones, with some not included. The sample has more than 90,000 clones; just under 95% are singletons. The material sequenced was non-Treg CD4+ T cells sorted from blood. The receptors were gathered from a human donor in good health. Each CDR3 is given with its conserved first and last residue. The order of the fields is D gene, J gene, CDR3 length, clone size, V gene, CDR3 protein, CDR3 DNA. The D gene is left open where the match is weak. Rows give clone size only sometimes, using once, few, many, or a class for an expanded clone.

NA,TRBJ1-2,12,NA,TRBV7-9,CASSLDLGGYTF,TGTGCCAGCAGCTTAGACTTGGGCGGCTACACCTTC
TRBD2,TRBJ2-7,14,NA,TRBV30,CAWRASGNTYEQYF,TGTGCCTGGAGGGCAAGCGGGAATACATACGAGCAGTACTTC
TRBD1,TRBJ1-1,15,NA,TRBV6-4,CATKARWDRNTEAFF,TGTGCCACAAAAGCCCGATGGGACAGGAACACTGAAGCTTTCTTT
TRBD2,TRBJ2-7,17,NA,TRBV19,CASSPGLAGGIPYEQYF,TGTGCCAGTAGTCCCGGACTAGCGGGAGGGATCCCCTACGAGCAGTACTTC
NA,TRBJ1-5,15,NA,TRBV5-6,CASNLSRRSNQPQHF,TGTGCCAGCAACTTAAGCAGGCGTAGCAATCAGCCCCAGCATTTT
TRBD2,TRBJ2-1,16,NA,TRBV7-2,CASSLARRTSLNEQFF,TGTGCCAGCAGCTTAGCGCGCCGGACTAGTCTCAATGAGCAGTTCTTC
NA,TRBJ2-1,14,NA,TRBV11-2,CASSLEPGINEQFF,TGTGCCAGCAGCTTAGAACCGGGCATCAATGAGCAGTTCTTC
NA,TRBJ2-1,12,NA,TRBV30,CAWSVTDRVQFF,TGTGCCTGGAGTGTAACAGACCGGGTGCAGTTCTTC
TRBD1,TRBJ2-5,15,NA,TRBV5-6,CASSRGQGALETQYF,TGTGCCAGCAGCCGAGGACAGGGGGCCCTAGAGACCCAGTACTTC
NA,TRBJ1-5,11,once,TRBV28,CASSFYQPQHF,TGTGCCAGCAGTTTTTATCAGCCCCAGCATTTT
NA,TRBJ2-3,11,NA,TRBV30,CASGRTDTQYF,TGTGCCTCAGGACGGACCGATACGCAGTATTTT
NA,TRBJ1-5,16,once,TRBV10-2,CASRGQLWGRDQPQHF,TGCGCCAGCAGAGGACAACTATGGGGTCGGGATCAGCCCCAGCATTTT
NA,TRBJ2-7,13,NA,TRBV29-1,CSVRGLFSYEQYF,TGCAGCGTAAGGGGACTGTTCTCCTACGAGCAGTACTTC
NA,TRBJ1-1,14,NA,TRBV9,CASKRGGPGTEAFF,TGTGCCAGCAAACGGGGCGGCCCGGGGACTGAAGCTTTCTTT
NA,TRBJ2-5,15,NA,TRBV18,CASSPFTQAQETQYF,TGTGCCAGCTCACCATTTACACAGGCCCAAGAGACCCAGTACTTC
TRBD1,TRBJ2-3,16,NA,TRBV4-1,CASSDRERSGRDTQYF,TGCGCCAGCAGTGACAGGGAAAGATCCGGAAGGGATACGCAGTATTTT
NA,TRBJ2-2,15,NA,TRBV28,CASSLSLSNTGELFF,TGTGCCAGCAGTTTGAGTCTCTCGAACACCGGGGAGCTGTTTTTT
TRBD2,TRBJ2-3,16,NA,TRBV6-4,CASSAKSAGEPDTQYF,TGTGCCAGCAGTGCCAAATCAGCGGGAGAGCCAGATACGCAGTATTTT
TRBD1,TRBJ1-1,13,NA,TRBV7-9,CASSLTGGTEAFF,TGTGCCAGCAGTCTGACAGGGGGAACTGAAGCTTTCTTT
NA,TRBJ1-1,15,few,TRBV28,CASSYQISLNTEAFF,TGTGCCAGCAGCTACCAGATCAGTCTTAACACTGAAGCTTTCTTT
NA,TRBJ1-1,15,NA,TRBV5-1,CASSYLAGPNTEAFF,TGCGCCAGCTCCTACCTTGCGGGCCCGAACACTGAAGCTTTCTTT
NA,TRBJ1-1,14,NA,TRBV7-8,CASSLVQGSTEAFF,TGTGCCAGCAGCTTAGTACAGGGTTCGACTGAAGCTTTCTTT
NA,TRBJ2-5,17,NA,TRBV10-3,CAISESIGGSGQETQYF,TGTGCCATCAGTGAGTCGATAGGGGGAAGCGGACAAGAGACCCAGTACTTC
TRBD1,TRBJ2-7,13,NA,TRBV27,CASSFDRAYEQYF,TGTGCCAGCAGTTTCGACAGGGCCTACGAGCAGTACTTC
NA,TRBJ1-5,13,NA,TRBV30,CAWSRGDGQPQHF,TGTGCCTGGAGTCGCGGGGACGGTCAGCCCCAGCATTTT
NA,TRBJ1-3,14,NA,TRBV2,CASSSQYSGNTIYF,TGTGCCAGCAGTTCACAGTACTCTGGAAACACCATATATTTT
TRBD1,TRBJ2-7,11,NA,TRBV10-2,CASRTGLEQYF,TGCGCCAGCAGGACAGGGTTAGAGCAGTACTTC
NA,TRBJ2-3,14,NA,TRBV19,CASTARGFTDTQYF,TGTGCCAGTACCGCGAGGGGTTTCACAGATACGCAGTATTTT
TRBD1,TRBJ2-7,15,NA,TRBV19,CASSGAGTVLHEQYF,TGTGCCAGTAGTGGGGCCGGGACAGTCCTCCACGAGCAGTACTTC
NA,TRBJ1-1,15,NA,TRBV11-2,CASSLGPNRDTEAFF,TGTGCCAGCAGCTTGGGTCCAAATAGGGACACTGAAGCTTTCTTT
TRBD1,TRBJ1-5,14,NA,TRBV5-4,CASRRRQGLQPQHF,TGTGCCAGCAGACGTAGACAGGGTCTTCAGCCCCAGCATTTT
NA,TRBJ1-1,14,NA,TRBV5-1,CASSLGQDGTEAFF,TGCGCCAGCAGCTTGGGGCAGGATGGGACTGAAGCTTTCTTT